Below are 3 T cell receptor beta chains sequenced from a single sample in a study of blood T cell repertoires in COVID-19. This table comes from immunoSEQ multiplex PCR, and its TCRdb copy is limited to in-frame clones, with some not included. This repertoire shows about 210,000 clones, about 88% found once; its top ten account for around 4.8%. The sample comprised peripheral blood. Source of these receptors: a middle-aged woman with acute or convalescent COVID-19.

The J gene is TRBJ2-2, the V gene TRBV29-1; tentatively, D is TRBD1 (5 bases). Looked up from germline, CDR1 is SQVTM and CDR2 is ANQGSEA. There are 13 residues in the CDR3. The V and J ends lost 4 bases and 7 bases respectively, with 13 bases between them. CDR3 bases: TGCAGCGTTGGGTCAGCAAGGGGCGGGGAGCTGTTTTTT. Translated, it gives CSVGSARGGELFF.

The V gene is TRBV19, the J gene TRBJ1-2; D is perhaps TRBD1 (6 bases). The germline V gene has CDR1 LNHDA and CDR2 SQIVND (reference sequence). V shed 9 bases and J shed 4 bases, with 21 bases lying between them. The CDR3 totals 15 residues. The DNA for the CDR3 is TGTGCCAGCACACATTCTTCCGGGACAACCTATGGCTACACCTTC. It translates to CASTHSSGTTYGYTF.

The chain recombines TRBV12-5 with TRBJ1-2, with 9 bases matching TRBD1. Germline-derived CDR1 and CDR2 are LGHNT and FRNRAP. V lost 3 bases, J lost 7 bases, and 6 bases stayed unmatched. The CDR3 sequence is 14 residues long. Here the CDR3 DNA reads TGTGCTAGTGGTTTAGGGACAGGGTCCTCTGGCTACACCTTC. It codes for CASGLGTGSSGYTF.